These 6 T cell receptor beta chains were all obtained from the same sample, sequenced in a study of spatial heterogeneity in lung cancer. MiXCR, run by TCRdb on the 5' RACE reads, gives a single entry per CDR3 protein. This table has 100,000 to 120,000 distinct CDR3 sequences, about a tenth appearing once. Time point noted: blood at routine non-recurrence follow-up after resection. This specimen was PBMCs, taken at follow-up. These receptor sequences come from a female donor with early-stage non-small cell lung cancer.

This clonotype was counted ten times or more. This chain joins TRBV5-1 and TRBJ2-7; TRBD1 agrees at 10 bases. Losses at the gene ends were 4 bases for V and 5 bases for J; bases not matched to a gene: 6. The CDR3 runs to 14 residues. Germline values: CDR1 SGHRS, CDR2 YFSETQ. The DNA of the CDR3 is TGCGCCAGCAGCGGGGGACAGGGGTTCCACGAGCAGTACTTC. Protein product: CASSGGQGFHEQYF.

There are many counts of this clonotype. The rearrangement joins TRBV5-1 to TRBJ2-3, with 9 bases fitting TRBD1. Germline lookup yields CDR1 SGHRS and CDR2 YFSETQ. This CDR3 spans 13 amino acids. Trimming at V came to 5 bases and at J to 10 bases, leaving 8 bases not matched to a gene. The CDR3 region has the DNA TGCGCCAGCAGTCGACAGGGGGGAGGGCCGCAGTATTTT. This translates into CASSRQGGGPQYF. Variable domain in full (rest from reference TRBV5-1 and TRBJ2-3): KAGVTQTPRYLIKTRGQQVTLSCSPISGHRSVSWYQQTPGQGLQFLFEYFSETQRNKGNFPGRFSGRQFSNSRSEMNVSTLELGDSALYLCASSRQGGGPQYFGPGTRLTVL.

V usage is TRBV6-2 or TRBV6-3 and J usage is TRBJ2-3; 12 bases fit TRBD2. V was pared by 2 bases and J by 0 bases, with 0 bases of the junction left unmatched. There are 16 residues in the CDR3. Germline V gives CDR1 MNHEY, CDR2 SVGEGT. CDR3 bases: TGTGCCAGCAGTTACGGACTAGCGGGAAGCACAGATACGCAGTATTTT. It translates to CASSYGLAGSTDTQYF.

This clonotype was observed at least ten times. This chain uses TRBV2 with TRBJ2-7; TRBD1 agrees at 7 bases. The V segment lost 6 bases and the J segment 0 bases; nucleotides outside the gene matches: 8. Germline lookup yields CDR1 SNHLY and CDR2 FYNNEI. This CDR3 has 15 amino acids. CDR3 sequence: CASRTGQASSYEQYF. The CDR3 nucleotides read TGTGCCAGCAGGACAGGACAGGCGAGCTCCTACGAGCAGTACTTC.

There are a few counts of this clonotype. The chain joins TRBV20-1 to TRBJ1-5, with 9 nucleotides matching TRBD1. CDR1 and CDR2 (germline): DFQATT, SNEGSKA (reference sequence). J gave up 3 bases and V 6 bases, and 18 bases lay outside the gene matches. The CDR3 extends over 18 amino acids. CDR3 nucleotides: TGCAGTGCCCATCTACCGACCCCCGGGACAGGGTTCAATCAGCCCCAGCATTTT. As protein: CSAHLPTPGTGFNQPQHF.

V gene TRBV6-2 or TRBV6-3 combines with J gene TRBJ2-3, with TRBD2 matching 9 bases. CDR1 is MNHEY and CDR2 is SVGEGT in the germline V gene. V was pared by 6 bases and J by 1 base, with 5 bases of the junction left unmatched. The CDR3 runs to 15 residues. The CDR3 DNA reads TGTGCCAGCAGCGCAAGACTAGCGGGCACAGATACGCAGTATTTT. Translated, it gives CASSARLAGTDTQYF.